This T cell receptor (beta chain) was documented in a study of blood T cell repertoires in COVID-19. CDR3 length: 15 residues. Germline V gene sequence: CDR1 LNHDA, CDR2 SQIVND (reference sequence). V lost 5 bases, J lost 5 bases, and 10 bases stayed unmatched. Only in-frame clones appear in the TCRdb table, and some are missing; sequencing was by immunoSEQ multiplex PCR. This table holds roughly 260,000 clones, roughly four fifths found once. The sample comprised peripheral blood. V gene TRBV19 combines with J gene TRBJ1-1; 8 bases are shared with TRBD1. The receptor was derived from a woman aged 65 to 85 with acute or convalescent COVID-19. The CDR3 sequence is CASSLRTGGVTEAFF. The CDR3 DNA is TGTGCCAGTAGTCTACGAACAGGGGGGGTTACTGAAGCTTTCTTT.